The 6 T cell receptor beta chains given below trace back to one sample, sequenced in a study of blood T cell repertoires in COVID-19. TCRdb's table, derived via immunoSEQ multiplex PCR, lists solely in-frame clones and lacks some. The top ten clones hold around 3.5% of a sample with 300,000 to 400,000 clones, 91% of them seen once. The source material was peripheral blood. All receptors come from a woman younger than 30 who had recovered from COVID-19.

V usage is TRBV4-3 and J usage is TRBJ2-1, with TRBD2 identical over 8 bases. This CDR3 contains 19 residues. Germline trimming cut 1 base from V and 0 bases from J; bases unmatched to any gene: 11. The germline CDR1 and CDR2 sequences are LGHNA and YSLEER. This chain's CDR3 is CASSQVTGGLHDSYNEQFF. As DNA, the CDR3 is TGCGCCAGCAGCCAAGTGACGGGAGGGCTTCATGACTCCTACAATGAGCAGTTCTTC.

About this clone itself: Other DNA sequences in this specimen translate into the identical CDR3. This chain uses TRBV5-6 with TRBJ2-1; 9 nucleotides agree with TRBD2. Germline CDR1 and CDR2: SGHDT and YYEEEE. V shed 2 bases and J 4 bases; nucleotides not matched to a gene: 1. The CDR3 totals 14 residues. Here the CDR3 reads CASSLTSGYNEQFF. The CDR3 DNA reads as TGTGCCAGCAGCTTAACTAGCGGGTACAATGAGCAGTTCTTC.

This rearrangement joins TRBV19 to TRBJ1-3; 7 bases are a match to TRBD1. Germline V gene lookup returns CDR1 LNHDA and CDR2 SQIVND (reference sequence). After removal of 3 bases from V and 0 bases from J, the junction contained 11 bases not matched to a gene. The CDR3 length is 18 residues. The CDR3: CASSILRDSTDSGNTIYF. The CDR3 nucleotides are TGTGCCAGTAGTATCCTCCGGGACAGCACCGACTCTGGAAACACCATATATTTT.

This clone occurred once. The chain carries TRBV19 and TRBJ2-4; the match to TRBD1 covers 8 bases. After removal of 4 bases from V and 0 bases from J, the junction contained 11 bases not matched to a gene. The germline V gene encodes CDR1 LNHDA and CDR2 SQIVND (reference sequence). The length of the CDR3 is 18 residues. This CDR3 is CASSTTGVNSLAKNIQYF. The CDR3 coding sequence is TGTGCCAGTAGTACGACAGGGGTCAACTCACTAGCCAAAAACATTCAGTACTTC.

The chain uses TRBV3-1 (or the pseudogene TRBV3-2) and TRBJ1-1; 7 nucleotides agree with TRBD1. Germline V CDR1 and CDR2: LGHDT, YNNKEL (reference sequence). Unmatched junction bases numbered 5, after V lost 7 bases and J lost 0 bases. The CDR3 has 14 amino acids. CDR3 loop: CASTLTGMNTEAFF. As DNA, the CDR3 is TGTGCCAGCACCCTGACAGGGATGAACACTGAAGCTTTCTTT.

The chain carries TRBV18 and TRBJ2-3; 9 bases are a match to TRBD1. The J segment lost 12 bases and the V segment lost 5 bases, leaving 9 bases of the junction unmatched. Germline lookup yields CDR1 KGHSH and CDR2 LQKENI. This CDR3 comprises 13 residues. Written as DNA, the CDR3 is TGTGCCAGCTCATCCGGACAGGGGAGGAACCAGTATTTT. Protein: CASSSGQGRNQYF.